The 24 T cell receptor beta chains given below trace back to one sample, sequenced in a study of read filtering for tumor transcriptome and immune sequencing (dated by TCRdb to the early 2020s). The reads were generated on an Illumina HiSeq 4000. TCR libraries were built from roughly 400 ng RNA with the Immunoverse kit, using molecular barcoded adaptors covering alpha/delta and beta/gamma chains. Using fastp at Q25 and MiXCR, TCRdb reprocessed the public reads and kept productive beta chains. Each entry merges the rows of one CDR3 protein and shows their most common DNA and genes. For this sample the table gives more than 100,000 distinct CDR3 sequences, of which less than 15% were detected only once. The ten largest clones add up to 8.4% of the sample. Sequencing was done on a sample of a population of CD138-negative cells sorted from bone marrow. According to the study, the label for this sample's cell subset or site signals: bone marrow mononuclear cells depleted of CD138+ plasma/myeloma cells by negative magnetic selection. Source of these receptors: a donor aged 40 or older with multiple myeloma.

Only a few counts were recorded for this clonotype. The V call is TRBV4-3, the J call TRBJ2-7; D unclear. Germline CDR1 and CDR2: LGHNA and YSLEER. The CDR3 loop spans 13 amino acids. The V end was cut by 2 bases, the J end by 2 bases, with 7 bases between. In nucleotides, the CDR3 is TGCGCCAGCAGCCAAACGGAAACCTACGAGCAGTACTTC. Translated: CASSQTETYEQYF.

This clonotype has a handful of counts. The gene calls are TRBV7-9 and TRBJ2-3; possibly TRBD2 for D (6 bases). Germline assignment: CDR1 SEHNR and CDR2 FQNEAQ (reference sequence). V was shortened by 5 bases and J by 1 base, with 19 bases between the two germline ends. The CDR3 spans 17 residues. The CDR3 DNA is TGTGCCAGCAGCGCCCAACTAGCTACTTTCGGCACAGATACGCAGTATTTT. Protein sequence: CASSAQLATFGTDTQYF.

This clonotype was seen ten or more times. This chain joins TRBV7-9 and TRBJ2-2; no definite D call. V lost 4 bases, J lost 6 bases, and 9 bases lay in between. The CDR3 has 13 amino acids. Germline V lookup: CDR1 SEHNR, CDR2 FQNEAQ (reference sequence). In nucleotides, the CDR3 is TGTGCCAGCAGCTCCCGACCCGCCGGGGAGCTGTTTTTT. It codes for CASSSRPAGELFF.

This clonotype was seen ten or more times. The CDR3 region is CSARDRGTGFNYGYTF. The CDR3 nucleotides are TGCAGTGCTAGAGATCGGGGGACAGGGTTTAACTATGGCTACACCTTC. The chain recombines TRBV20-1 with TRBJ1-2; the match to TRBD1 covers 9 bases. There are 16 residues in the CDR3. J lost 1 base, V lost 0 bases, and 6 bases had no gene match. Germline V gene lookup returns CDR1 DFQATT and CDR2 SNEGSKA (reference sequence).

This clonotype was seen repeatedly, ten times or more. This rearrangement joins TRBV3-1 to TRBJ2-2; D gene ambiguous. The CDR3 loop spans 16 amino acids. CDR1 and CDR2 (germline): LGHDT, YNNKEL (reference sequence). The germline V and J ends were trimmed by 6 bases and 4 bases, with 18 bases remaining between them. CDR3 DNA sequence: TGTGCCAGCAGTTCCGGTGACACCACCATCACCGGGGAGCTGTTTTTT. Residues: CASSSGDTTITGELFF.

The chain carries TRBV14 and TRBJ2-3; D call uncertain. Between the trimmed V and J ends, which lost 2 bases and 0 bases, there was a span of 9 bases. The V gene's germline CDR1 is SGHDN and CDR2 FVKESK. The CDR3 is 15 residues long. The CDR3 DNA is TGTGCCAGCAGCCAAAGCACAACTAGCACAGATACGCAGTATTTT. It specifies CASSQSTTSTDTQYF.

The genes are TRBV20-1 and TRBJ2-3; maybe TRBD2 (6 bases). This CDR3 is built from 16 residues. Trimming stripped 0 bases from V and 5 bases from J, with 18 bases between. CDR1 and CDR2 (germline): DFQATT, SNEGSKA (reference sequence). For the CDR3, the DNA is TGCAGTGCTAGAGATGGACGGGAGCCTTGGGGAGATACGCAGTATTTT. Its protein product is CSARDGREPWGDTQYF.

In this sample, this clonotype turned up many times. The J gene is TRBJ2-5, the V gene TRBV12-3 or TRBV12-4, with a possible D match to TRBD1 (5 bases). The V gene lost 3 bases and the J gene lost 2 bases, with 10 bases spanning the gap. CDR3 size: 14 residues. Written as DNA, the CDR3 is TGTGCCAGCAGTTTCGACAGAGTACAAGAGACCCAGTACTTC. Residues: CASSFDRVQETQYF.

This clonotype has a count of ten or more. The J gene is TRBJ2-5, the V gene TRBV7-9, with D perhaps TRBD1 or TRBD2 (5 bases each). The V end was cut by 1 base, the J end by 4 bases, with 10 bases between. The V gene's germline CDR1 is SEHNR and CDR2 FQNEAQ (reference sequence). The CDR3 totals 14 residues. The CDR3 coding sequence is TGTGCCAGCAGCTTAGAATTTGGGGGAGAGACCCAGTACTTC. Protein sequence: CASSLEFGGETQYF.

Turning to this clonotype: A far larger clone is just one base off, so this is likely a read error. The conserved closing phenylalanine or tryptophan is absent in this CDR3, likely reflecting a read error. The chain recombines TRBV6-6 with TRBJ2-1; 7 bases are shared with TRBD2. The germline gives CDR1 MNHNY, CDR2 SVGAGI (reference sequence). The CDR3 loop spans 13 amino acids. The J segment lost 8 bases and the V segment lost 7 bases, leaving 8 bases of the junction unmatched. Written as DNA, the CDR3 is TGTGCCAGCAAATCGAGCGGGATTCATGAGCAGTTCCTC. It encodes CASKSSGIHEQFL.

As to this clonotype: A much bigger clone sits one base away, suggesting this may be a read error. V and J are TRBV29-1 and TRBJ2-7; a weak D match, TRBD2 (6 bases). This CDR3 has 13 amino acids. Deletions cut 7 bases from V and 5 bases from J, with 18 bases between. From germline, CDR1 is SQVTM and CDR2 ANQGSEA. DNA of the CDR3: TGCAGCGACCCCGGGACTCAGAGGAACGAGCAGTACTTC. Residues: CSDPGTQRNEQYF.

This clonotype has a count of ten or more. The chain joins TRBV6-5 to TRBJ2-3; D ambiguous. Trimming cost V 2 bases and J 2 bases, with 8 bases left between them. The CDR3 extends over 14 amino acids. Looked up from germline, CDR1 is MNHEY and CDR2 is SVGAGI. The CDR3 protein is CASSYGVSTDTQYF. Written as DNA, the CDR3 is TGTGCCAGCAGTTACGGAGTGTCCACAGATACGCAGTATTTT.

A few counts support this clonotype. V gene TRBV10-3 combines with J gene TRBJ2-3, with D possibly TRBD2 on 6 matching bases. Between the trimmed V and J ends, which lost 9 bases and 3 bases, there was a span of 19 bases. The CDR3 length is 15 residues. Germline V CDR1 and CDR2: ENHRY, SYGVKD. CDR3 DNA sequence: TGTGCCATTACCCAGGAAGGCGGGAAGACAGATACGCAGTATTTT. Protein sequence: CAITQEGGKTDTQYF.

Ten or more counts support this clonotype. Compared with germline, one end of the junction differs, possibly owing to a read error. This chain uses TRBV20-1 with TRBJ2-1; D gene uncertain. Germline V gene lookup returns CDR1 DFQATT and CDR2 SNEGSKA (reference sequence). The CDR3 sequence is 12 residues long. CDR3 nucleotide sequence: TGCAGTGCTAGGGACCCCCCGTATGAGCAGTTTTTC. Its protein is CSARDPPYEQFF.

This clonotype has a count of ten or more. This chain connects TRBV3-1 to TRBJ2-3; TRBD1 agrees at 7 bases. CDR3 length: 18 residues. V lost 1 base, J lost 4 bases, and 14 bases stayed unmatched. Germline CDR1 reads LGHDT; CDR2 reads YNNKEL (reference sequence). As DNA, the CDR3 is TGTGCCAGCAGCCAAGGTTTAGGGGGCGTGAGAATCCCAGATACGCAGTATTTT. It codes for CASSQGLGGVRIPDTQYF.

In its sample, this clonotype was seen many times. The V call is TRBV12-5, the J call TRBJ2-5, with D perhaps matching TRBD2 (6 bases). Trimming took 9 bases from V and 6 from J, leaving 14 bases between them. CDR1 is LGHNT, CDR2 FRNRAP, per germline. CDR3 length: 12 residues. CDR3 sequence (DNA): TGTGCTAGCGGTCGGGGGATGAAGACCCAGTACTTC. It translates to CASGRGMKTQYF.

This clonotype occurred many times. CDR3 sequence (DNA): TGTGCCAGCAGTACAGGGTTTTCCGGGGAGCTGTTTTTT. Translated: CASSTGFSGELFF. The rearrangement uses TRBV6-6 and TRBJ2-2, with TRBD1 as a possible D gene (6 bases). Per the germline V gene, CDR1 is MNHNY and CDR2 is SVGAGI (reference sequence). The CDR3 contains 13 residues. V was trimmed by 5 bases and J by 6 bases, leaving 10 bases between them.

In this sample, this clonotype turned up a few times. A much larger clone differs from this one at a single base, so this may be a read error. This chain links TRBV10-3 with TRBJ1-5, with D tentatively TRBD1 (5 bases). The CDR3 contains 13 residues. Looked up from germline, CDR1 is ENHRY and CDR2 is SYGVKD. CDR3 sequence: CATSEIRDQPQHF. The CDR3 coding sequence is TGTGCCACCAGTGAGATCAGGGATCAGCCCCAGCATTTT.

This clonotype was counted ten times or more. The CDR3 DNA sequence: TGTGCCAGCAGTCAAAGCGGGAATTACAATGAGCAGTTCTTC. It translates to CASSQSGNYNEQFF. This rearrangement joins TRBV6-5 to TRBJ2-1, with 7 bases that match TRBD2. The trim removed 5 bases at V and 4 bases at J, leaving 5 bases unmatched. The CDR3 is 14 amino acids. Germline-derived CDR1 and CDR2 are MNHEY and SVGAGI.

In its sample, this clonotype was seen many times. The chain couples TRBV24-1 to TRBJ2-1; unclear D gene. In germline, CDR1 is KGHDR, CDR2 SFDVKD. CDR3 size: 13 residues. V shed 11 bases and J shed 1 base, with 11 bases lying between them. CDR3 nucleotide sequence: TGTGCCATCGCCCCGACATCCTACAATGAGCAGTTCTTC. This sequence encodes CAIAPTSYNEQFF.

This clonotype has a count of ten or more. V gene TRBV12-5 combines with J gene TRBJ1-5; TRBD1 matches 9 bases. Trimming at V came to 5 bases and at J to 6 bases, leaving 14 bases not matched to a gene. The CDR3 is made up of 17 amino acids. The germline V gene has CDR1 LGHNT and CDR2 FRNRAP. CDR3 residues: CASGPEYPGTGIQPQHF. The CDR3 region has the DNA TGTGCTAGTGGTCCGGAGTACCCCGGGACAGGGATTCAGCCCCAGCATTTT.

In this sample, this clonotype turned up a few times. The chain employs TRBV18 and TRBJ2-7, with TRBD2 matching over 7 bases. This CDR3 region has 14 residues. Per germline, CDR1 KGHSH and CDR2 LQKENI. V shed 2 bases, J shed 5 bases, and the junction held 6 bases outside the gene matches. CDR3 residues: CASSPGGRGDEQYF. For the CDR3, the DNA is TGTGCCAGCTCACCAGGGGGACGGGGGGACGAGCAGTACTTC.

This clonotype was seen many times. The CDR3 here is CASSLAPPSNQPQHF. CDR3 bases: TGTGCCAGCAGCTTAGCGCCACCTAGCAATCAGCCCCAGCATTTT. This chain uses TRBV7-9 with TRBJ1-5; D uncertain. Germline V lookup: CDR1 SEHNR, CDR2 FQNEAQ (reference sequence). V lost 0 bases and J lost 0, with 6 bases in between. This CDR3 region has 15 residues.

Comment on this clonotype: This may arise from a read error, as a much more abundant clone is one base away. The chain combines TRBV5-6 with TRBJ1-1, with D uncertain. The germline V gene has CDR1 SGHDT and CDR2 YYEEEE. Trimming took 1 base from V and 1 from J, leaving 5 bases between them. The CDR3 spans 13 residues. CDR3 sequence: CASSLWWNTEAFF. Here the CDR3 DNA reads TGTGCCAGCAGCTTGTGGTGGAACACTGAAGCTTTCTTT.